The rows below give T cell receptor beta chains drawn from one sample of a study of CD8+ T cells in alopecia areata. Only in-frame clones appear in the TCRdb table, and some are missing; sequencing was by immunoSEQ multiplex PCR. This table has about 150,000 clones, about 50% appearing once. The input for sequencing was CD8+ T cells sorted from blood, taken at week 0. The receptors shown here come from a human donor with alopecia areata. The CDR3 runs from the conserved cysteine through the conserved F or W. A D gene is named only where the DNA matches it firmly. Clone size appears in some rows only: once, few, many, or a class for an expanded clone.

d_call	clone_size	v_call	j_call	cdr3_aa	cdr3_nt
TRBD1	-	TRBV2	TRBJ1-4	CASSEGQGDEKLFF	TGTGCCAGCAGTGAGGGACAGGGGGATGAAAAACTGTTTTTT
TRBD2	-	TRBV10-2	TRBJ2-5	CASSESRMASGGKETQYF	TGCGCCAGCAGTGAGTCCAGAATGGCTAGCGGGGGGAAAGAGACCCAGTACTTC
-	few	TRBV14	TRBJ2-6	CASSQYGANVLTF	TGTGCCAGCAGCCAATATGGGGCCAACGTCCTGACTTTC
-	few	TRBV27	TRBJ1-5	CASSLQPPQGPQHF	TGTGCCAGCAGTTTACAACCACCTCAAGGGCCCCAGCATTTT
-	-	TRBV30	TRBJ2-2	CAWRENTGELFF	TGTGCCTGGAGAGAGAACACCGGGGAGCTGTTTTTT
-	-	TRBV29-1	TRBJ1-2	CSARDPGSYGYTF	TGCAGCGCCCGGGACCCAGGCTCCTATGGCTACACCTTC
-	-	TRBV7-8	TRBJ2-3	CASSPDTDTQYF	TGTGCCAGCAGCCCGGACACAGATACGCAGTATTTT
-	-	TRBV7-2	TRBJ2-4	CASSKEGARDIQYF	TGTGCCAGCAGCAAGGAGGGGGCAAGGGACATTCAGTACTTC
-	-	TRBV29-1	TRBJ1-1	CSVTTGVWTEAFF	TGCAGCGTTACCACGGGGGTTTGGACTGAAGCTTTCTTT
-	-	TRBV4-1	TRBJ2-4	CASSQVRDPYIQYF	TGCGCCAGCAGCCAAGTCAGGGACCCATACATTCAGTACTTC
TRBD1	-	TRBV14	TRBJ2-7	CASSRGSGQGNYEQYF	TGTGCCAGCAGCCGGGGGTCGGGACAGGGCAACTACGAGCAGTACTTC
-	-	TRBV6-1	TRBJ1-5	CASSEVWGRVNQPQHF	TGTGCCAGCAGTGAAGTCTGGGGGCGCGTCAATCAGCCCCAGCATTTT
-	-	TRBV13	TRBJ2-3	CASSLVGLGGTDTQYF	TGTGCCAGCAGCTTAGTGGGCCTCGGAGGCACAGATACGCAGTATTTT
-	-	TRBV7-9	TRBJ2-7	CASSPPSTAGYEQYF	TGTGCCAGCAGCCCCCCGTCAACGGCGGGCTACGAGCAGTACTTC
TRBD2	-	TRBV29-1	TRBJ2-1	CSVVAPTMPSGVDEQFF	TGCAGCGTTGTCGCTCCTACTATGCCCAGCGGGGTAGATGAGCAGTTCTTC
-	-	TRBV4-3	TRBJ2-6	CASSQTNPNVLTF	TGCGCCAGCAGCCAAACTAATCCTAACGTCCTGACTTTC
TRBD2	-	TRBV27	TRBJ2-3	CASSFSTSGVPDTQYF	TGTGCCAGCAGTTTCTCGACTAGCGGGGTCCCAGATACGCAGTATTTT
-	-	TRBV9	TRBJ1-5	CASSKGSVGNQPQHF	TGTGCCAGCAGCAAGGGGTCCGTGGGCAATCAGCCCCAGCATTTT
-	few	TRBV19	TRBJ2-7	CASSLTKRTVSYEQYF	TGTGCCAGTAGTCTTACGAAAAGGACAGTCTCCTACGAGCAGTACTTC
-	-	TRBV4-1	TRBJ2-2	CASSQDPNTGGLFF	TGCGCCAGCAGCCAAGATCCCAACACCGGGGGGCTGTTTTTT